This T cell receptor (beta chain) was found in a study of cytomegalovirus exposure and HLA in healthy donors. Primers: 60 Vbeta forward and 13 Jbeta reverse. The method was immunoSEQ multiplex PCR; TCRdb's version includes in-frame clones alone and lacks a portion of them. This table lists 60,000 or so clones. As to this clone: Its antigen is unknown.

Overall study findings and caveats: Researchers catalogued approximately 170 TCR beta chains as cytomegalovirus-associated. Sequences of the TCR beta chain were said to predict the HLA-A and HLA-B alleles of most subjects accurately.

Per germline, CDR1 GTSNPN and CDR2 SVGIG (reference sequence). J lost 8 bases, V lost 4 bases, and 8 bases had no gene match. CDR3 size: 13 residues. The material sequenced was PBMCs. The chain joins TRBV30 to TRBJ1-2, with 9 positions matching TRBD1. The TCR originated in a man in his fifties or sixties in good health and CMV-seropositive. The CDR3: CAWKGQGSGGYTF. CDR3 DNA sequence: TGTGCCTGGAAGGGACAGGGAAGTGGCGGCTACACCTTC.